This TCR beta chain was sequenced for a study of shared clonotypes between healthy human individuals. The study, taken as a whole, reports: Clonotypes that were shared across a few donors made up about 5.1% of naive CD4 clonotypes.

The length of the CDR3 is 15 residues. Trimming removed 2 bases at V and 3 bases at J, with 11 bases between. Germline assignment: CDR1 MNHGY and CDR2 SVAAGI. Points on this clone: Antigen specificity is unknown.

Sequenced by immunoSEQ multiplex PCR; TCRdb stores in-frame clones only, minus some. The sample has 1,400,000 or so clones; about 98.5% are singletons. Sequencing was carried out using naive CD4+ T cells sorted from blood. Subset defined: CD45RA+ positively selected. This TCR came from a young man in good health. The gene calls are TRBV6-9 and TRBJ1-5, with D unclear. Written as DNA, the CDR3 is TGTGCCAGCAGTTATAGGGCACAACTCAATCAGCCCCAGCATTTT. Translation: CASSYRAQLNQPQHF.